The following is a T cell receptor beta chain sequence with its context. The antigen remains unidentified. Profiled with immunoSEQ multiplex PCR; TCRdb holds only in-frame clones, not every one. The profile shows 62,000 or so clones, roughly nine tenths of them singletons. This sample is part of a study of graft-versus-host responses after intestinal transplantation. Study results and caveats: Researchers found peak circulating GvH clone levels linked to early post-transplant HvG declines.

Trimming left V 2 bases short and J 12 bases short, with 19 bases between. CDR3 length: 14 amino acids. Germline V gives CDR1 SGHTA, CDR2 FQGNSA. J is TRBJ1-2 and V is TRBV7-2; D gene uncertain. Sample: unstimulated CD8+ T cells sorted from spleen or lymph node cells, taken before transplant. The origin of this receptor is a human donor who was the organ donor for an intestinal transplant. CDR3 protein: CASSLRGWSIGDTF. Here the CDR3 DNA reads TGTGCCAGCAGCTTACGAGGTTGGTCCATCGGGGACACCTTC.